The source of this T cell receptor (beta chain) is a study of T cell changes during pregnancy in multiple sclerosis. Assay used: immunoSEQ multiplex PCR; TCRdb lists only in-frame clones, some missing. Of 93,000 or so clones detected, roughly 92% appear once; the ten largest clones hold about 0.88%. Trimming stripped 4 bases from V and 2 bases from J, with 11 bases between. This CDR3 contains 14 residues. Germline V gene sequence: CDR1 SGHVS, CDR2 FQNEAQ. Here the sequenced sample was peripheral blood, taken after pregnancy. The chain recombines TRBV7-8 with TRBJ1-1; perhaps TRBD1 as D (6 bases). The receptor was isolated from a female donor with multiple sclerosis, enrolled in a pregnancy study. CDR3 amino acids: CASSSPGHNTEAFF. The DNA of the CDR3 is TGTGCCAGCAGCTCGCCGGGACACAACACTGAAGCTTTCTTT.